One T cell receptor (beta chain) is described in this entry. The V segment lost 4 bases and the J segment 9 bases; nucleotides outside the gene matches: 17. The CDR3 contains 17 residues. Germline CDR1 is SGHVS and CDR2 is FQNEAQ. The data stem from a study of blood T cell repertoires in COVID-19. Here immunoSEQ multiplex PCR was the method, and the copy in TCRdb shows in-frame clones only, minus some. Among 200,000 to 300,000 clones listed, about 88% were seen once. Source material: peripheral blood. The chain employs TRBV7-8 and TRBJ1-3; 8 nucleotides line up with TRBD1. This TCR derives from a man in his 60s who had recovered from COVID-19. CDR3 region: CASSWSGDRSLGVTIYF. CDR3 bases: TGTGCCAGCAGCTGGTCGGGGGACAGGAGCTTAGGGGTCACCATATATTTT.